Listed below are T cell receptor beta chains from one sample, sequenced in a study of identical twins. One entry per CDR3 protein, called by TCRdb with MiXCR from the 5' RACE reads. This sample has fewer than 650,000 distinct CDR3 sequences, with just over 7% found just once. In addition, the sample was reused for a study of yellow fever vaccine responses in identical twins.

The sequenced material came from PBMCs. These receptors all stem from a woman aged 18 to 35 in good health. CDR3s include the opening cysteine and the closing phenylalanine or tryptophan. Fields, in order: V gene, clone size, J gene, CDR3 length, D gene, CDR3 protein, CDR3 DNA. A D gene is named only where the DNA matches it firmly. For some rows the clone size is stated as once, few or many, or as a class when expanded; others skip it.

TRBV3-1	few	TRBJ2-3	15	-	CASSQPWGPLDTQYF	TGTGCCAGCAGCCAACCGTGGGGGCCATTAGATACGCAGTATTTT
TRBV5-1	-	TRBJ2-5	15	TRBD2	CASSLTSGVGETQYF	TGCGCCAGCAGCCTGACTAGCGGGGTCGGGGAGACCCAGTACTTC
TRBV6-5	-	TRBJ2-5	15	-	CASSYSDSLGETQYF	TGTGCCAGCAGTTACTCGGACAGCCTGGGCGAGACCCAGTACTTC
TRBV4-2	few	TRBJ2-5	15	-	CASSQGLAPQETQYF	TGTGCCAGCAGCCAAGGACTGGCTCCACAAGAGACCCAGTACTTC
TRBV5-1	many	TRBJ2-7	13	-	CASRKGVQYEQYF	TGCGCCAGCAGGAAGGGTGTCCAGTACGAGCAGTACTTC
TRBV5-1	many	TRBJ2-1	13	TRBD2	CASSGTGPDEQFF	TGCGCCAGTAGCGGGACTGGTCCCGATGAGCAGTTCTTC
TRBV7-2	-	TRBJ2-2	16	TRBD2	CASSLFRGGAIGELFF	TGTGCCAGCAGCTTATTCCGGGGGGGGGCCATCGGGGAGCTGTTTTTT
TRBV3-1	-	TRBJ1-1	15	-	CASSQDMGRNTEAFF	TGTGCCAGCAGCCAAGATATGGGGAGGAACACTGAAGCTTTCTTT
TRBV10-3	many	TRBJ1-4	13	-	CAISPQGSEKLFF	TGTGCCATCAGTCCTCAGGGAAGTGAAAAACTGTTTTTT
TRBV6-1	few	TRBJ1-1	13	TRBD1	CASRGQRNTEAFF	TGTGCCAGCAGGGGACAGAGGAACACTGAAGCTTTCTTT
TRBV5-1	many	TRBJ1-3	17	-	CASSLVGLGSSGNTIYF	TGCGCCAGCAGCTTGGTTGGCCTTGGGAGCTCTGGAAACACCATATATTTT
TRBV29-1	-	TRBJ2-1	14	TRBD2	CSVLGTSGRVEQFF	TGCAGCGTCCTAGGGACTAGCGGGAGGGTTGAGCAGTTCTTC
TRBV5-1	few	TRBJ2-1	16	-	CASSLGGDLSYNEQFF	TGCGCCAGCAGCTTGGGTGGGGACCTCTCCTACAATGAGCAGTTCTTC
TRBV3-1	many	TRBJ2-3	15	-	CASSDGRESTDTQYF	TGTGCCAGCAGCGACGGACGGGAAAGCACAGATACGCAGTATTTT
TRBV6-5	few	TRBJ1-1	14	-	CASSYGALGMPAFF	TGTGCCAGCAGTTACGGGGCGTTGGGGATGCCAGCTTTCTTT
TRBV10-3	many	TRBJ1-1	13	-	CATGPSGDTEAFF	TGTGCCACGGGACCCTCCGGGGACACTGAAGCTTTCTTT
TRBV2	few	TRBJ2-2	15	TRBD2	CASRTAPGGTGELFF	TGTGCCAGCAGGACGGCACCGGGAGGGACCGGGGAGCTGTTTTTT
TRBV11-2	many	TRBJ2-3	13	-	CATVGGGTDTQYF	TGTGCCACAGTAGGGGGGGGGACAGATACGCAGTATTTT
TRBV6-1	many	TRBJ1-5	13	-	CASSERGGQPQHF	TGTGCCAGCAGTGAGCGAGGAGGTCAGCCCCAGCATTTT
TRBV5-1	many	TRBJ1-1	14	-	CASAVGGKDTEAFF	TGCGCCAGCGCGGTGGGGGGCAAGGACACTGAAGCTTTCTTT
TRBV27	-	TRBJ2-1	14	TRBD1	CASSSDTGDNEQFF	TGTGCCAGCAGTTCGGATACAGGGGACAATGAGCAGTTCTTC
TRBV4-1	few	TRBJ1-2	17	TRBD1	CASSQDFGGGVRYGYTF	TGCGCCAGCAGCCAAGATTTTGGAGGGGGCGTTCGTTATGGCTACACCTTC
TRBV9	many	TRBJ2-2	16	-	CASSARRAGNTGELFF	TGTGCCAGCAGCGCAAGAAGGGCAGGGAACACCGGGGAGCTGTTTTTT
TRBV5-5	few	TRBJ2-2	15	TRBD1	CASSIGTGPVGELFF	TGTGCCAGCAGCATCGGGACAGGGCCCGTCGGGGAGCTGTTTTTT
TRBV7-9	-	TRBJ2-7	13	-	CASRARSSYEQYF	TGTGCCAGCAGGGCCCGGAGCTCCTACGAGCAGTACTTC
TRBV10-3	many	TRBJ2-2	14	-	CAITQGSNTGELFF	TGTGCCATCACCCAGGGGTCGAACACCGGGGAGCTGTTTTTT
TRBV29-1	many	TRBJ2-5	11	-	CSVEDRETQYF	TGCAGCGTTGAAGATCGAGAGACCCAGTACTTC
TRBV2	many	TRBJ2-5	15	-	CASSEQGLGGETQYF	TGTGCCAGCAGTGAACAGGGCCTTGGAGGGGAGACCCAGTACTTC
TRBV7-9	many	TRBJ2-5	15	-	CASTYRGKSEETQYF	TGTGCCAGCACCTACCGGGGCAAAAGCGAAGAGACCCAGTACTTC
TRBV5-1	many	TRBJ2-2	17	-	CASSSAQVTTNTGELFF	TGCGCCAGCAGCTCTGCCCAAGTAACGACGAACACCGGGGAGCTGTTTTTT
TRBV3-1	few	TRBJ2-7	15	-	CASSQQGGGSYEQYF	TGTGCCAGCAGCCAACAGGGGGGCGGATCCTACGAGCAGTACTTC
TRBV11-1	few	TRBJ1-1	19	-	CASITPWAPSGGRGTEAFF	TGTGCCAGCATTACCCCCTGGGCACCCTCCGGGGGTCGGGGAACTGAAGCTTTCTTT
TRBV27	-	TRBJ2-5	14	-	CASSPRPGKETQYF	TGTGCCAGCAGTCCCCGCCCAGGGAAAGAGACCCAGTACTTC
TRBV12-3/TRBV12-4	-	TRBJ2-3	14	-	CASSLAPPPGSQYF	TGTGCCAGCAGTTTAGCCCCCCCACCCGGGTCGCAGTATTTT
TRBV10-3	many	TRBJ2-5	15	TRBD1	CAISASGTGEETQYF	TGTGCCATCAGTGCCTCCGGGACAGGAGAAGAGACCCAGTACTTC
TRBV29-1	-	TRBJ2-7	12	-	CSVGELGYEQYF	TGCAGCGTTGGAGAACTTGGATACGAGCAGTACTTC
TRBV29-1	-	TRBJ1-1	12	-	CSVEGRNTEAFF	TGCAGCGTTGAGGGTAGGAACACTGAAGCTTTCTTT